The rows below give T cell receptor beta chains drawn from one sample of a study of blood T cells in healthy people across ages. Via MiXCR, TCRdb re-called the 5' RACE reads, giving one row per CDR3 protein. The sample lists around 970,000 distinct CDR3 sequences; just over 50% were seen once. Sample: blood. Receptor source: a woman aged 55-70 years in good health. The conserved cysteine and the conserved F or W are not part of the CDR3 here. Each record gives: CDR3 protein, clone size, V gene, J gene, D gene. A D gene is named only where the DNA matches it firmly. Clone size is shown for a subset of rows, as once, few, many or a class of expanded clone.

ASSTTGTVAEAF	few	TRBV7-2	TRBJ1-1	.
ASSLKGGTYEQY	.	TRBV27	TRBJ2-7	TRBD2
ASTGQGDIQY	.	TRBV7-9	TRBJ2-4	TRBD1
ASSRSTSSSYNEQF	.	TRBV4-1	TRBJ2-1	.
ATSARGPSWDTQY	.	TRBV24-1	TRBJ2-3	.
ASSQQTGAGGYT	few	TRBV6-2/TRBV6-3	TRBJ1-2	TRBD1
ASSVAPRTDTQY	few	TRBV10-2	TRBJ2-3	.
ASSLVVLGETQY	.	TRBV7-2	TRBJ2-5	.
ASRGSGGRIEQY	.	TRBV28	.	TRBD2
ASSLGQGYQPQH	few	TRBV7-8	TRBJ1-5	TRBD1
ASNTQGLGETQY	.	TRBV7-2	TRBJ2-5	TRBD1
ASSAGTRTQETQY	few	TRBV2	TRBJ2-5	TRBD2
ASSFRTGFGYT	.	TRBV28	TRBJ1-2	TRBD1
SAEPSGNYEQY	.	TRBV20-1	TRBJ2-7	TRBD2
ASVPRPGSTDTQY	.	TRBV28	TRBJ2-3	.
ASSPSGVGGYNEQF	.	TRBV5-1	TRBJ2-1	.
AWSVLGGDEQY	.	TRBV30	TRBJ2-7	TRBD1
SAGRTSGALNEQF	few	TRBV20-1	TRBJ2-1	TRBD2
AISESAGGDNYGYT	.	TRBV10-3	TRBJ1-2	.
ASSQARLQQETQY	.	TRBV3-1	.	.
GASPGGLDEQF	.	TRBV20-1	TRBJ2-1	.
TSSTIYEQY	.	TRBV21-1	TRBJ2-7	.
SVEGQQGSSYNEQF	few	TRBV29-1	TRBJ2-1	TRBD1
SVGLAGGRADTQY	many	TRBV29-1	TRBJ2-3	TRBD2
ASSSTGVYNEQY	.	TRBV18	TRBJ2-7	.
SAEGEGGYGYT	few	TRBV20-1	TRBJ1-2	.
ASSFSGVRLEQY	.	TRBV12-3/TRBV12-4	TRBJ2-7	.
ASAPSAYNEQY	.	TRBV18	.	.
ASSLDNLGIQY	.	TRBV9	TRBJ2-4	.
ASSRGTSGSTDTQY	.	TRBV6-6	TRBJ2-3	TRBD2
SVEGAFYEQY	.	TRBV29-1	TRBJ2-7	.
SARRQGENYGYT	many	TRBV20-1	TRBJ1-2	TRBD1
SAPGQGNKQF	.	TRBV20-1	TRBJ2-1	TRBD1
ASSLGTSGSVYNEQF	.	TRBV7-8	TRBJ2-1	TRBD2
ASSLGAGGRAGGIDTQY	.	TRBV11-2	TRBJ2-3	TRBD2
ASSVGTEWGSYNEQF	few	TRBV9	TRBJ2-1	.
ASSRSGETQY	.	TRBV6-5	TRBJ2-5	.
ASSAGLGEGSAQY	.	TRBV5-1	TRBJ2-5	TRBD2
SAREDRNYGYT	.	TRBV20-1	TRBJ1-2	TRBD1
ASSPSGSATDTQY	.	TRBV27	TRBJ2-3	TRBD2
ASSLARGARTEAF	.	TRBV5-1	TRBJ1-1	.